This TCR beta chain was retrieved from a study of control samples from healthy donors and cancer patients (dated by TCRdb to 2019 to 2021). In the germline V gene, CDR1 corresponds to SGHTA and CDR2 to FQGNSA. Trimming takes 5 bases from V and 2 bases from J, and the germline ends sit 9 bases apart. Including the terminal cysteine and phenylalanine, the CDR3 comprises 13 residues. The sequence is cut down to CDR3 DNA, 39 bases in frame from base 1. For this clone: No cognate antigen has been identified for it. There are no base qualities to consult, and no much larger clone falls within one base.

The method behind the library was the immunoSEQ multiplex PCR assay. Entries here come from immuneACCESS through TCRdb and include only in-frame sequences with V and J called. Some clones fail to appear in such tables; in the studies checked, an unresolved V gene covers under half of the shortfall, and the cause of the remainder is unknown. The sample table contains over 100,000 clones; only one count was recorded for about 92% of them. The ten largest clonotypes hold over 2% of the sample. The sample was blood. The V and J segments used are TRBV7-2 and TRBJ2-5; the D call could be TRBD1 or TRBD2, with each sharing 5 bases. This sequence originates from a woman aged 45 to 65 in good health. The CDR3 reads CASSRDGQETQYF. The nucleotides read TGTGCCAGCAGCAGGGACGGTCAAGAGACCCAGTACTTC.